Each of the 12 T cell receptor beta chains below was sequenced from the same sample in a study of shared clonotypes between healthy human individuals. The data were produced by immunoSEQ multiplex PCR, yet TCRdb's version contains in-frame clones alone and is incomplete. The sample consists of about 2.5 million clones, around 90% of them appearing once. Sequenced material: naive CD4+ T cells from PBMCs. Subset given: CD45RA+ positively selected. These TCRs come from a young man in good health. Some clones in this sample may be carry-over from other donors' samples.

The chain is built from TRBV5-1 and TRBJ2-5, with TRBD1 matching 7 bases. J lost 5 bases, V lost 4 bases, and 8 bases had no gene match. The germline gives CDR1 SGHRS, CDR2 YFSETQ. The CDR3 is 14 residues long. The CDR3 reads CASSNLTGPETQYF. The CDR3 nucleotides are TGCGCCAGCAGCAACCTGACAGGGCCTGAGACCCAGTACTTC.

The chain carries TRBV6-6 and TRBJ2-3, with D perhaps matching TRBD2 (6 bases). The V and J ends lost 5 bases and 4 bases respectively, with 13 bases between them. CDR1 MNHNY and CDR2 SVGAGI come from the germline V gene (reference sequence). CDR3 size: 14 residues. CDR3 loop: CASSLSGRSDTQYF. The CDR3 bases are TGTGCCAGCAGTCTGTCAGGGAGGTCAGATACGCAGTATTTT.

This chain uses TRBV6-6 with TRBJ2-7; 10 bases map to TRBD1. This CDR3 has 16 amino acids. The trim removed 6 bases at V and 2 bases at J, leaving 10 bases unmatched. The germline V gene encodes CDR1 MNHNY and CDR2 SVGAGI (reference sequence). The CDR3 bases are TGTGCCAGCAGCCTCCAGACAGGGGGCTCCCCCTACGAGCAGTACTTC. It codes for CASSLQTGGSPYEQYF.

CDR3 protein: CASRVATGRGQYF. For the CDR3, the DNA is TGTGCCAGCAGGGTTGCGACTGGGCGCGGGCAGTACTTC. The rearrangement joins TRBV28 to TRBJ2-7, with unresolved D. CDR3 length: 13 amino acids. With 6 bases removed from V and 9 bases from J, the gap between germline ends came to 18 bases. CDR1 is MDHEN and CDR2 is SYDVKM in the germline V gene.

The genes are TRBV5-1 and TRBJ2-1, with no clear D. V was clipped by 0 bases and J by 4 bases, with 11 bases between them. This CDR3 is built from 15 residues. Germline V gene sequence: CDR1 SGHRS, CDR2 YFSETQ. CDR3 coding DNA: TGCGCCAGCAGCTTGGCCGGTATAACTTACAATGAGCAGTTCTTC. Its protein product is CASSLAGITYNEQFF.

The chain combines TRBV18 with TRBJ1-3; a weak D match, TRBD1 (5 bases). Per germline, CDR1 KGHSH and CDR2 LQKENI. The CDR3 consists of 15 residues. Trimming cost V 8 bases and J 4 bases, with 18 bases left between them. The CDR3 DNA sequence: TGTGCCAGCGCACAGGTTGTGTCACCCGGAAACACCATATATTTT. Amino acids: CASAQVVSPGNTIYF.

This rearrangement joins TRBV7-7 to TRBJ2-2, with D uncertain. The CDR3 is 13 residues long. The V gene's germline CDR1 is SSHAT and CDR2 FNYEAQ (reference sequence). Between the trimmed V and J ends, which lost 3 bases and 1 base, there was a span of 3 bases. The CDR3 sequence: CASSFGNTGELFF. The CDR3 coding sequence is TGTGCCAGCAGCTTTGGGAACACCGGGGAGCTGTTTTTT. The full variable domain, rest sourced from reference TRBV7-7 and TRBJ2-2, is GAGVSQSPRYKVTKRGQDVTLRCDPISSHATLYWYQQALGQGPEFLTYFNYEAQPDKSGLPSDRFSAERPEGSISTLTIQRTEQRDSAMYRCASSFGNTGELFFGEGSRLTVL.

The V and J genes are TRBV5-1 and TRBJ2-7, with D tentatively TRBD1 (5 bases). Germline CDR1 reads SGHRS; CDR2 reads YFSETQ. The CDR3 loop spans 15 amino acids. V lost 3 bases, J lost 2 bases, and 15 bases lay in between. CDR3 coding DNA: TGCGCCAGCAGCTATGACAGCGTCGGGCCCTACGAGCAGTACTTC. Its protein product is CASSYDSVGPYEQYF.

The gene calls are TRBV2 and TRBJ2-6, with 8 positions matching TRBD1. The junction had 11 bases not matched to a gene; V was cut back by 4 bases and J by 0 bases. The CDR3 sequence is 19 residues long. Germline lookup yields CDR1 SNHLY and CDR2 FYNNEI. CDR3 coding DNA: TGTGCCAGCAGTGCTATCCGGGACAGGACTCTCTCTGGGGCCAACGTCCTGACTTTC. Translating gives CASSAIRDRTLSGANVLTF.

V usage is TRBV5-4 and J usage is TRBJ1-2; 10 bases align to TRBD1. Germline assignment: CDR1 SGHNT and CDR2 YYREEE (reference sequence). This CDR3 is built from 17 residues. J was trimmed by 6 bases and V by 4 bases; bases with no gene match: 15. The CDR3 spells CASSPDRGRSKPNGYTF. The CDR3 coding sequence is TGTGCCAGCAGCCCGGACAGGGGGAGGTCGAAGCCCAATGGCTACACCTTC.

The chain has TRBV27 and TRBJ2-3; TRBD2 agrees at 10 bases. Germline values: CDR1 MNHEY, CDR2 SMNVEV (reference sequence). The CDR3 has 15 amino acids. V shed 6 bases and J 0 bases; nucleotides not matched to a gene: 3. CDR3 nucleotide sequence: TGTGCCAGCAGACGACTAGCGGGTAGCACAGATACGCAGTATTTT. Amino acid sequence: CASRRLAGSTDTQYF.

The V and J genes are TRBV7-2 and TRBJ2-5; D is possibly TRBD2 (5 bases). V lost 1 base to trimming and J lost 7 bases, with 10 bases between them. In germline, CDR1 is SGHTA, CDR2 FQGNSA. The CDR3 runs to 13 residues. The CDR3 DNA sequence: TGTGCCAGCAGCTTAGGATTAGCGTCGACCCAGTACTTC. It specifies CASSLGLASTQYF.